This is a list of T cell receptor beta chains from one sample in a study of blood T cell repertoires in COVID-19. Some clones are missing from TCRdb's copy, which holds only in-frame ones; the method was immunoSEQ multiplex PCR. This sample has about 140,000 clones, with over 75% found just once. The sample comprised peripheral blood. All receptors derive from a human donor in a cohort sampled during active COVID-19. CDR3s include the opening cysteine and the closing phenylalanine or tryptophan. The order of the fields is J gene, clone size, D gene, V gene, CDR3 protein, CDR3 DNA. D genes are given only for firm matches. Only some rows state a clone size, as once, few, many or a class for expanded clones.

j_gene: TRBJ1-2
abundance: NA
d_gene: TRBD1
v_gene: TRBV28
CDR3aa: CASFEGGGGYTF
CDR3nt: TGTGCCAGCTTTGAAGGGGGCGGGGGCTACACCTTC

j_gene: TRBJ1-2
abundance: NA
d_gene: TRBD1
v_gene: TRBV30
CDR3aa: CAWSPTGVGGGYTF
CDR3nt: TGTGCCTGGAGTCCTACAGGGGTTGGCGGCGGCTACACCTTC

j_gene: TRBJ2-5
abundance: NA
d_gene: NA
v_gene: TRBV7-2
CDR3aa: CASSLDAGSETQYF
CDR3nt: TGTGCCAGCAGCTTAGACGCGGGGTCAGAGACCCAGTACTTC

j_gene: TRBJ1-5
abundance: NA
d_gene: TRBD1
v_gene: TRBV5-1
CDR3aa: CASSPGQGNQPQHF
CDR3nt: TGCGCCAGCAGCCCGGGACAGGGGAATCAGCCCCAGCATTTT

j_gene: TRBJ2-7
abundance: few
d_gene: TRBD2
v_gene: TRBV9
CDR3aa: CASSAGTSGIGAAYEQYF
CDR3nt: TGTGCCAGCAGCGCCGGGACTAGCGGGATAGGGGCGGCCTACGAGCAGTACTTC

j_gene: TRBJ2-7
abundance: NA
d_gene: TRBD2
v_gene: TRBV7-6
CDR3aa: CASSLGLAVTYEQYF
CDR3nt: TGTGCCAGCAGCCTCGGACTAGCGGTCACCTACGAGCAGTACTTC

j_gene: TRBJ1-1
abundance: NA
d_gene: NA
v_gene: TRBV5-5
CDR3aa: CASSFGGNTEAFF
CDR3nt: TGTGCCAGCAGCTTTGGCGGAAACACTGAAGCTTTCTTT

j_gene: TRBJ2-7
abundance: NA
d_gene: NA
v_gene: TRBV28
CDR3aa: CATWEEGPSYEQYF
CDR3nt: TGTGCCACTTGGGAGGAGGGGCCCTCCTACGAGCAGTACTTC

j_gene: TRBJ1-1
abundance: NA
d_gene: NA
v_gene: TRBV28
CDR3aa: CASSLHSVNTEAFF
CDR3nt: TGTGCCAGCAGTTTGCATTCGGTGAACACTGAAGCTTTCTTT

j_gene: TRBJ1-1
abundance: NA
d_gene: TRBD1
v_gene: TRBV18
CDR3aa: CASSSQTGGTEAFF
CDR3nt: TGTGCCAGCTCATCCCAGACAGGGGGTACTGAAGCTTTCTTT

j_gene: TRBJ2-3
abundance: NA
d_gene: NA
v_gene: TRBV13
CDR3aa: CASSSIGDTQYF
CDR3nt: TGTGCCAGCAGCTCCATCGGAGATACGCAGTATTTT

j_gene: TRBJ1-5
abundance: NA
d_gene: NA
v_gene: TRBV19
CDR3aa: CASSIAPRPQHF
CDR3nt: TGTGCCAGTAGTATAGCCCCCCGGCCCCAGCATTTT

j_gene: TRBJ1-1
abundance: NA
d_gene: TRBD1
v_gene: TRBV29-1
CDR3aa: CSVRQGRNTEAFF
CDR3nt: TGCAGCGTTCGACAGGGACGAAACACTGAAGCTTTCTTT

j_gene: TRBJ1-1
abundance: NA
d_gene: NA
v_gene: TRBV7-9
CDR3aa: CASSFIWADTEAFF
CDR3nt: TGTGCCAGCAGCTTTATATGGGCTGACACTGAAGCTTTCTTT

j_gene: TRBJ2-6
abundance: NA
d_gene: TRBD2
v_gene: TRBV9
CDR3aa: CASSYSGRGSSGANVLTF
CDR3nt: TGTGCCAGCAGCTATAGCGGGAGGGGGAGCTCTGGGGCCAACGTCCTGACTTTC

j_gene: TRBJ2-7
abundance: NA
d_gene: NA
v_gene: TRBV3-1/TRBV3-2
CDR3aa: CASSLGAGPYEQYF
CDR3nt: TGTGCCAGCAGCCTGGGGGCAGGCCCCTACGAGCAGTACTTC

j_gene: TRBJ2-7
abundance: NA
d_gene: NA
v_gene: TRBV5-1
CDR3aa: CASSALSGQTYEQYF
CDR3nt: TGCGCCAGCAGCGCCCTGTCGGGACAAACCTACGAGCAGTACTTC

j_gene: TRBJ2-1
abundance: NA
d_gene: NA
v_gene: TRBV3-1/TRBV3-2
CDR3aa: CASSRRGPGDEQFF
CDR3nt: TGTGCCAGCAGCCGGCGTGGGCCAGGGGATGAGCAGTTCTTC

j_gene: TRBJ2-7
abundance: once
d_gene: NA
v_gene: TRBV9
CDR3aa: CASSVGGLPSYEQYF
CDR3nt: TGTGCCAGCAGCGTAGGAGGGTTACCTTCCTACGAGCAGTACTTC

j_gene: TRBJ1-4
abundance: NA
d_gene: TRBD1
v_gene: TRBV27
CDR3aa: CASPSPATGTGKEKLFF
CDR3nt: TGTGCCAGCCCCTCACCCGCAACCGGGACAGGAAAAGAAAAACTGTTTTTT

j_gene: TRBJ2-3
abundance: NA
d_gene: TRBD2
v_gene: TRBV4-1
CDR3aa: CASSQEWGLAGEVGTDTQYF
CDR3nt: TGCGCCAGCAGCCAAGAGTGGGGACTAGCGGGAGAGGTCGGCACAGATACGCAGTATTTT

j_gene: TRBJ1-6
abundance: NA
d_gene: TRBD1
v_gene: TRBV7-2
CDR3aa: CASSLAQGVASPLHF
CDR3nt: TGTGCCAGCAGCTTAGCGCAGGGGGTAGCGTCACCCCTCCACTTT